One TCR beta chain is described in this entry. Germline V CDR1 and CDR2: SGHRS, YFSETQ. This CDR3 is built from 14 residues. Trimming pared 0 bases from V and 3 bases from J, leaving 6 bases between. Assay: immunoSEQ multiplex PCR; the TCRdb copy retains only in-frame clones and omits some. There are around 43,000 clones in the sample; 86% occur only once, and 2% to 2.5% lies in the top ten. This entry is derived from a study of T cell clones after liver transplantation. This clonotype was sampled from a human patient who received a liver transplant. The graft donor may have given rise to some T cells. The material sequenced was CD4+ T cells from blood, taken 24 months after liver transplant. The V gene is TRBV5-1, the J gene TRBJ1-4; D remains ambiguous. In DNA, the CDR3 is TGCGCCAGCAGCTTGGGACGATCTAATGAAAAACTGTTTTTT. Protein product: CASSLGRSNEKLFF.